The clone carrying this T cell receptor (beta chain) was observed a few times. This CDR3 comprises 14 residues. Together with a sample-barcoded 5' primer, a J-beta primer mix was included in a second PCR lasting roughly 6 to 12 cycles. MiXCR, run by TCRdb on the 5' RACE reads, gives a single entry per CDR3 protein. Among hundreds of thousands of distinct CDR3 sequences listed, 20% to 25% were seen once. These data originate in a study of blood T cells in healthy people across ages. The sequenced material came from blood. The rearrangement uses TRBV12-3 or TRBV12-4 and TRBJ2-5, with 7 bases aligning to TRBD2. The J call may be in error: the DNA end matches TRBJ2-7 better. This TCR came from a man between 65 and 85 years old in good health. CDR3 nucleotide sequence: TGTGCCAGCAGTTTTGAGGCGGGAGACTACGAGCAGTACTTC. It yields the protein CASSFEAGDYEQYF.